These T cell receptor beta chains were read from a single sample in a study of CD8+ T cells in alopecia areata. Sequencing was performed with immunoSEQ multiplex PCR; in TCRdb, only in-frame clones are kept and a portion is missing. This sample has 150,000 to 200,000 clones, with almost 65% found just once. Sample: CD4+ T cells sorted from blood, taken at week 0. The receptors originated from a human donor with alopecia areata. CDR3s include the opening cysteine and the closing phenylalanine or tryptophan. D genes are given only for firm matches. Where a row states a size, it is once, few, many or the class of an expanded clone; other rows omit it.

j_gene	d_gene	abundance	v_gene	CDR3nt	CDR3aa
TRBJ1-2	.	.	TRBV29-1	TGCAGCGTGGGACCTCTGGGGGGGTCAGATGGCTACACCTTC	CSVGPLGGSDGYTF
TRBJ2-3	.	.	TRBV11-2	TGTGCCAGCAGCTTAGGAGGGACAAGGGGTACGCAGTATTTT	CASSLGGTRGTQYF
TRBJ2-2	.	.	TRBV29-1	TGCAGCGTTTGGAGGACCGGGGAGCTGTTTTTT	CSVWRTGELFF
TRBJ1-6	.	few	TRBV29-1	TGCAGCTTCCAGGCGACTTCCAATTCACCCCTCCACTTT	CSFQATSNSPLHF
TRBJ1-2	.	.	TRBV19	TGTGCCAGTAAAGTCAGAGTAACGGGAAACTATGGCTACACCTTC	CASKVRVTGNYGYTF
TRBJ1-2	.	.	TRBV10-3	TGTGCCATCAGTCCTCCCCCGGGGTCCACTAACTATGGCTACACCTTC	CAISPPPGSTNYGYTF
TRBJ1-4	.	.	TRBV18	TGTGCCAGCTCAGACGTCGGCAGTGGGACTAATGAAAAACTGTTTTTT	CASSDVGSGTNEKLFF
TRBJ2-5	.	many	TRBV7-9	TGTGCCAGCAGTCGGACCGGAGCAGGAGAGACCCAGTACTTC	CASSRTGAGETQYF
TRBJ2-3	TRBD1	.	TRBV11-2	TGTGCCAGCAGCTTAGTCAGGGGGACAGATACGCAGTATTTT	CASSLVRGTDTQYF
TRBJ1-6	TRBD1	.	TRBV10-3	TGTGCCATCAGTGAACGGGACAGCTATAATTCACCCCTCCACTTT	CAISERDSYNSPLHF
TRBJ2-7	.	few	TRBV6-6	TGTGCCAGCAGACCTCCCGGACAAGCCTACGAGCAGTACTTC	CASRPPGQAYEQYF
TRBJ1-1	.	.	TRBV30	TGTGCCTGGAGTTTACAGGGGAACACTGAAGCTTTCTTT	CAWSLQGNTEAFF
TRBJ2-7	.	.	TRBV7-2	TGTGCCAGCAGTCCAACATGGGCGGCCTACGAGCAGTACTTC	CASSPTWAAYEQYF
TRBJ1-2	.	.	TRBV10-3	TGTGCCATCAGTGATGTGGTCTCCGGTGACTATGGCTACACCTTC	CAISDVVSGDYGYTF
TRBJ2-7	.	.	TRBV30	TGTGCCTGGCAGGAGAGCTCCTACGAGCAGTACTTC	CAWQESSYEQYF
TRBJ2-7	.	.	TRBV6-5	TGTGCCAGCAGTTACTCGCCGGCGAGCTCCTACGAGCAGTACTTC	CASSYSPASSYEQYF
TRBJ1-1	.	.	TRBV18	TGTGCCAGCTCCCGGACAGATAAGGGCACTGAAGCTTTCTTT	CASSRTDKGTEAFF
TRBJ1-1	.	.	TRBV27	TGTGCCAGCAGTTTGGTCCGTCGGGGCACTGAAGCTTTCTTT	CASSLVRRGTEAFF
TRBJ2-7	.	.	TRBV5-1	TGCGCCAGCAGCTTGGTTGGCTCCTACGAGCAGTACTTC	CASSLVGSYEQYF
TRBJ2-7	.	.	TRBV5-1	TGCGCCAGCAGGCGGGGCGATACCTACGAGCAGTACTTC	CASRRGDTYEQYF
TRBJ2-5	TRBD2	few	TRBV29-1	TGCAGCGTATTACGCACAACGACTAGCGGGGTAGGGGAGACCCAGTACTTC	CSVLRTTTSGVGETQYF
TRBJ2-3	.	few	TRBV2	TGTGCCAGCACATTGGCCGCCTTCACAGATACGCAGTATTTT	CASTLAAFTDTQYF
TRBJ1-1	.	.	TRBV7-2	TGTGCCAGCGGCCGGAGTGGAGAAATTGAAGCTTTCTTT	CASGRSGEIEAFF
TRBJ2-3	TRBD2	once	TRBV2	TGTGCCAGCAGTCCGCTAGCGGGGGGAACAGATACGCAGTATTTT	CASSPLAGGTDTQYF
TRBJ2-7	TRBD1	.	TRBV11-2	TGTGCCAGCAGCTTGACAGGGTACGAGCAGTACTTC	CASSLTGYEQYF
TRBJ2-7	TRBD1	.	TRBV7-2	TGTGCCAGCAGCTCCCGGGACAGGAAATACGAGCAGTACTTC	CASSSRDRKYEQYF
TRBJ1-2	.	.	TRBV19	TGTGCCAGTAGTTTCGGATTCTATGGCTACACCTTC	CASSFGFYGYTF
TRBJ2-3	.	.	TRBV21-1	TGTGCCAGCAGCAAAGTCCAGGGTAGAGATACGCAGTATTTT	CASSKVQGRDTQYF
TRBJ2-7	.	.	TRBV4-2	TGTGCCAGCAGCCCAGGACTACCCCCCTACGAGCAGTACTTC	CASSPGLPPYEQYF
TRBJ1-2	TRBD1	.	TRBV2	TGTGCCAGCAGTGAAGCGGGACAGGTCGAGGGCTACACCTTC	CASSEAGQVEGYTF
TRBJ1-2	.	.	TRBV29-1	TGCAGCGTTGTGGAGGATGGCTACACCTTC	CSVVEDGYTF
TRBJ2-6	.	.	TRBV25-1	TGTGCCAGCCAATGGGGGGCCAACGTCCTGACTTTC	CASQWGANVLTF
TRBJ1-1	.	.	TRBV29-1	TGCAGCGTTGAGGGGCTGCGGGGGAACACTGAAGCTTTCTTT	CSVEGLRGNTEAFF
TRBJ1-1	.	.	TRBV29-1	TGCAGCGTTCAACTGGTGTTGGGGACTGAAGCTTTCTTT	CSVQLVLGTEAFF
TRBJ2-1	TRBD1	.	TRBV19	TGTGCCAGTAGTATAATACAGGGGGAGAGATACAATGAGCAGTTCTTC	CASSIIQGERYNEQFF
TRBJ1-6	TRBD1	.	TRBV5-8	TGTGCCAGCAGCTCCTCCGGGACAGGGAATCGTTTGCGGTCACCCCTCCACTTT	CASSSSGTGNRLRSPLHF
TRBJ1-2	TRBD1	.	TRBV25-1	TGTGCCAGCAGTGCAGGGGGATCCTATGGCTACACCTTC	CASSAGGSYGYTF
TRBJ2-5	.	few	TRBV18	TGTGCCAGCTCAAGCATAGAGACCCAGTACTTC	CASSSIETQYF
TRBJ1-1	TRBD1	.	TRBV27	TGTGCCAGCAGTTTATCAGTGGACAGGGGGAAAGCTTTCTTT	CASSLSVDRGKAFF
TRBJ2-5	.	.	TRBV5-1	TGCGCCAGCAGCTTGGTAGGGGCCGACCAAGAGACCCAGTACTTC	CASSLVGADQETQYF
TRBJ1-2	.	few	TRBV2	TGTGCCAGCACTGGAGGGGCAGAAGCTAACTATGGCTACACCTTC	CASTGGAEANYGYTF
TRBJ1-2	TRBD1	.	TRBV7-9	TGTGCCAGCAGCCTGGGCGGACAGGGCACATACTATGGCTACACCTTC	CASSLGGQGTYYGYTF
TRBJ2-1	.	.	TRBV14	TGTGCCAGCAGCCAATTCAATGAGCAGTTCTTC	CASSQFNEQFF